This is a list of T cell receptor beta chains from one sample in a study of T-cell memory formation after mild COVID-19. From the 5' RACE reads, TCRdb called clonotypes with MiXCR, one entry per CDR3 protein. The table lists 150,000 to 200,000 distinct CDR3 sequences, roughly 17% of them singletons. Sequenced: PBMCs or a T cell subset sorted from them (not recorded which). These receptors were collected from an adult woman who had mild COVID-19 (a few samples of this study predate the infection). Cell type and time point are not known. Each CDR3 is given with its conserved first and last residue. Each record gives: V gene, CDR3 length, clone size, D gene, J gene, CDR3 DNA, CDR3 protein. A D gene is named only where the DNA matches it firmly. Where a row states a size, it is once, few, many or the class of an expanded clone; other rows omit it.

v_call: TRBV20-1
cdr3_length: 12
clone_size: NA
d_call: NA
j_call: TRBJ2-7
cdr3_nt: TGCAGTGCTAGAACGGCTTCGGACGAGCAGTACTTC
cdr3_aa: CSARTASDEQYF

v_call: TRBV20-1
cdr3_length: 17
clone_size: NA
d_call: TRBD1
j_call: TRBJ1-2
cdr3_nt: TGCAGTGCTAGGGCGCAAGGGACAGGGATCGCGGTGGGTGGCTACACCTTC
cdr3_aa: CSARAQGTGIAVGGYTF

v_call: TRBV29-1
cdr3_length: 13
clone_size: few
d_call: NA
j_call: TRBJ2-6
cdr3_nt: TGCAGCGCCGAAGCCTATGGGGCCAACGTCCTGACTTTC
cdr3_aa: CSAEAYGANVLTF

v_call: TRBV21-1
cdr3_length: 21
clone_size: NA
d_call: NA
j_call: TRBJ2-7
cdr3_nt: TGTGCCAGCAGCAAACCCCTTACGGGTTTTCGTCGACAGGTCTCTTCCTACGAGCAGTACTTC
cdr3_aa: CASSKPLTGFRRQVSSYEQYF

v_call: TRBV9
cdr3_length: 15
clone_size: few
d_call: TRBD1
j_call: TRBJ2-3
cdr3_nt: TGTGCCAGCAGCGTATGGACAGGGGAGCCAGATACGCAGTATTTT
cdr3_aa: CASSVWTGEPDTQYF

v_call: TRBV5-1
cdr3_length: 13
clone_size: few
d_call: NA
j_call: TRBJ2-7
cdr3_nt: TGCGCCAGCAGCTTGCAGCGACCCTCCGAGCAGTACTTC
cdr3_aa: CASSLQRPSEQYF

v_call: TRBV7-8
cdr3_length: 16
clone_size: NA
d_call: TRBD2
j_call: TRBJ2-1
cdr3_nt: TGTGCCAGCAGCTTAGTTAGACTAGCGATTTACAATGAGCAGTTCTTC
cdr3_aa: CASSLVRLAIYNEQFF

v_call: TRBV5-5
cdr3_length: 14
clone_size: few
d_call: NA
j_call: TRBJ1-5
cdr3_nt: TGTGCCAGCAGCCTCCTGGATAGCAATCAGCCCCAGCATTTT
cdr3_aa: CASSLLDSNQPQHF

v_call: TRBV6-1
cdr3_length: 13
clone_size: NA
d_call: NA
j_call: TRBJ1-1
cdr3_nt: TGTGCCAGCAGTGCCCAGATGAACACTGAAGCTTTCTTT
cdr3_aa: CASSAQMNTEAFF

v_call: TRBV7-9
cdr3_length: 16
clone_size: NA
d_call: TRBD2
j_call: TRBJ2-2
cdr3_nt: TGTGCCAGCAGACCAGGGGGACTAGCGGCCACCGGGGAGCTGTTTTTT
cdr3_aa: CASRPGGLAATGELFF

v_call: TRBV3-1
cdr3_length: 14
clone_size: few
d_call: NA
j_call: TRBJ2-7
cdr3_nt: TGTGCCAGCAGCCGAGGCCCGGGGAGCGACGAGCAGTACTTC
cdr3_aa: CASSRGPGSDEQYF

v_call: TRBV4-1
cdr3_length: 15
clone_size: few
d_call: TRBD1
j_call: TRBJ2-7
cdr3_nt: TGCGCCAGCAGCCAAGAGTCCGGGACAGGCAACGAGCAGTACTTC
cdr3_aa: CASSQESGTGNEQYF

v_call: TRBV5-1
cdr3_length: 13
clone_size: NA
d_call: NA
j_call: TRBJ2-1
cdr3_nt: TGCGCCAGCAGGACGACCGCTGCCAATGAGCAGTTCTTC
cdr3_aa: CASRTTAANEQFF

v_call: TRBV19
cdr3_length: 16
clone_size: NA
d_call: TRBD1
j_call: TRBJ1-2
cdr3_nt: TGTGCCAGTAGTACGACAGGGGGCGCGTCCAACTATGGCTACACCTTC
cdr3_aa: CASSTTGGASNYGYTF

v_call: TRBV3-1
cdr3_length: 14
clone_size: NA
d_call: NA
j_call: TRBJ2-7
cdr3_nt: TGTGCCAGCAGCCAAGAGATGGGATACTACGAGCAGTACTTC
cdr3_aa: CASSQEMGYYEQYF

v_call: TRBV29-1
cdr3_length: 16
clone_size: NA
d_call: TRBD2
j_call: TRBJ2-1
cdr3_nt: TGCAGCGTTGAGGGGGTAGCGGGAGTTTCCTACAATGAGCAGTTCTTC
cdr3_aa: CSVEGVAGVSYNEQFF

v_call: TRBV9
cdr3_length: 13
clone_size: NA
d_call: NA
j_call: TRBJ2-3
cdr3_nt: TGTGCCAGCAGCGAAGCGACAACAGATACGCAGTATTTT
cdr3_aa: CASSEATTDTQYF

v_call: TRBV12-3/TRBV12-4
cdr3_length: 17
clone_size: few
d_call: TRBD2
j_call: TRBJ2-4
cdr3_nt: TGTGCCAGCAGTTCCAGCAGCGGGGGCATAGCCAAAAACATTCAGTACTTC
cdr3_aa: CASSSSSGGIAKNIQYF

v_call: TRBV15
cdr3_length: 15
clone_size: NA
d_call: NA
j_call: TRBJ1-1
cdr3_nt: TGTGCCACCAGCAGAGACCCGACCGTCGTAGCTGAAGCTTTCTTT
cdr3_aa: CATSRDPTVVAEAFF

v_call: TRBV6-5
cdr3_length: 11
clone_size: NA
d_call: NA
j_call: TRBJ2-7
cdr3_nt: TGTGCCAGCAGTGACTGGAACGAGCAGTACTTC
cdr3_aa: CASSDWNEQYF

v_call: TRBV7-3
cdr3_length: 15
clone_size: few
d_call: NA
j_call: TRBJ2-1
cdr3_nt: TGTGCCAGCAGCTTAGAGGGCGGGAACTACAATGAGCAGTTCTTC
cdr3_aa: CASSLEGGNYNEQFF

v_call: TRBV14
cdr3_length: 13
clone_size: NA
d_call: NA
j_call: TRBJ2-7
cdr3_nt: TGTGCCAGCAGCTACCGCGGGACCTACGAGCAGTACTTC
cdr3_aa: CASSYRGTYEQYF

v_call: TRBV5-6
cdr3_length: 17
clone_size: NA
d_call: TRBD1
j_call: TRBJ1-1
cdr3_nt: TGTGCCAGCAGCCTGGCATGGGGGACAGGGATGAACACTGAAGCTTTCTTT
cdr3_aa: CASSLAWGTGMNTEAFF

v_call: TRBV20-1
cdr3_length: 13
clone_size: NA
d_call: NA
j_call: TRBJ2-3
cdr3_nt: TGCAGTGCTAGAGATCCGCCCACAGATACGCAGTATTTT
cdr3_aa: CSARDPPTDTQYF

v_call: TRBV12-3/TRBV12-4
cdr3_length: 14
clone_size: NA
d_call: NA
j_call: TRBJ2-3
cdr3_nt: TGTGCCAGCAGGCGGGGTAGAAGCACAGATACGCAGTATTTT
cdr3_aa: CASRRGRSTDTQYF

v_call: TRBV29-1
cdr3_length: 11
clone_size: few
d_call: NA
j_call: TRBJ2-5
cdr3_nt: TGCAGCGGGAGGATTCGGGGGACCCAGTACTTC
cdr3_aa: CSGRIRGTQYF

v_call: TRBV11-2
cdr3_length: 15
clone_size: few
d_call: TRBD2
j_call: TRBJ2-1
cdr3_nt: TGTGCCAGCAGCCTAACCAGCGGGGGACACAATGAGCAGTTCTTC
cdr3_aa: CASSLTSGGHNEQFF

v_call: TRBV6-6
cdr3_length: 16
clone_size: few
d_call: NA
j_call: TRBJ2-2
cdr3_nt: TGTGCCAGCAGCCAAGGGGGGGTTGCGGGCACCGGGGAGCTGTTTTTT
cdr3_aa: CASSQGGVAGTGELFF

v_call: TRBV12-3/TRBV12-4
cdr3_length: 15
clone_size: few
d_call: NA
j_call: TRBJ2-2
cdr3_nt: TGTGCCAGCAGTGTCGGCAGGGCTTACACCGGGGAGCTGTTTTTT
cdr3_aa: CASSVGRAYTGELFF

v_call: TRBV18
cdr3_length: 13
clone_size: few
d_call: NA
j_call: TRBJ2-5
cdr3_nt: TGTGCCAGCTCACCACCGGTGATGGAGACCCAGTACTTC
cdr3_aa: CASSPPVMETQYF

v_call: TRBV5-1
cdr3_length: 14
clone_size: few
d_call: NA
j_call: TRBJ1-1
cdr3_nt: TGCGCCAGCAGCTTCGACGGGCAGAACACTGAAGCTTTCTTT
cdr3_aa: CASSFDGQNTEAFF

v_call: TRBV12-3/TRBV12-4
cdr3_length: 13
clone_size: few
d_call: NA
j_call: TRBJ2-5
cdr3_nt: TGTGCCAGCAGTTTTGGGGTTATGGAGACCCAGTACTTC
cdr3_aa: CASSFGVMETQYF

v_call: TRBV13
cdr3_length: 13
clone_size: NA
d_call: NA
j_call: TRBJ1-3
cdr3_nt: TGTGCCAGCAGTTCTTTCTCTGGAAACACCATATATTTT
cdr3_aa: CASSSFSGNTIYF